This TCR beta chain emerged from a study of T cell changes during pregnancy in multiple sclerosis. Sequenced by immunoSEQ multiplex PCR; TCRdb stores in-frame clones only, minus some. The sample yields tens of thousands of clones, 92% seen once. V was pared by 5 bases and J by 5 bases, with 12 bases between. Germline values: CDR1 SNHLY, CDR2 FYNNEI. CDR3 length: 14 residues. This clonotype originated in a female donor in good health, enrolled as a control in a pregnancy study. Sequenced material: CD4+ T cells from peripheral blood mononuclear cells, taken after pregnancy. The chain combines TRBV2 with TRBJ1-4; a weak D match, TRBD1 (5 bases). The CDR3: CASSPGGGNEKLFF. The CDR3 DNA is TGTGCCAGCAGTCCGGGGGGAGGAAATGAAAAACTGTTTTTT.